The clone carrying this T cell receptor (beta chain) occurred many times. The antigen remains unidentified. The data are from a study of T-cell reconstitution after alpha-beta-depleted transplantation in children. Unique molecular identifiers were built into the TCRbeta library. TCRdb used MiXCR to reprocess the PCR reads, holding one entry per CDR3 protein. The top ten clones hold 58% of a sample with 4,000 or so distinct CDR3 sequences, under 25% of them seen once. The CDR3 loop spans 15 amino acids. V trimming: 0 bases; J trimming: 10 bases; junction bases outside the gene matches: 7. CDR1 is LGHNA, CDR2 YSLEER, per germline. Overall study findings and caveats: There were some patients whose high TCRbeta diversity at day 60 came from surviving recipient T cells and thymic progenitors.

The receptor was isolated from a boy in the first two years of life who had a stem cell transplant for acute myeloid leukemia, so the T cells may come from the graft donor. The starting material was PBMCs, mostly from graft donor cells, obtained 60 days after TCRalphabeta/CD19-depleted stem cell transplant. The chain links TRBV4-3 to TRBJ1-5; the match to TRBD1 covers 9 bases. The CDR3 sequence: CASSQEGTGIHPQHF. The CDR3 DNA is TGCGCCAGCAGCCAAGAGGGGACAGGGATTCATCCCCAGCATTTT.